These 11 T cell receptor beta chains originate from one sample sequenced in a study of T cell clones after liver transplantation. Repertoires were generated with immunoSEQ multiplex PCR, while TCRdb's copy carries only in-frame clones and drops some. The sample comprises 75,000 to 100,000 clones, roughly four fifths of which are singletons, and roughly 0.44% rests with the top ten. Here the sequenced sample was CD4+ T cells from blood, taken approximately 3.5 years after liver transplant. These receptors originate from a human patient who received a liver transplant. Some of the T cells might come from the graft donor.

J is TRBJ2-1 and V is TRBV5-1; maybe TRBD2 (5 bases). V gave up 3 bases and J gave up 6 bases, with 22 bases separating them. The germline gives CDR1 SGHRS, CDR2 YFSETQ. The length of the CDR3 is 17 residues. CDR3 amino acids: CASSSAAAIEGFNEQFF. As DNA, the CDR3 is TGCGCCAGCAGCTCCGCCGCGGCCATAGAGGGATTCAATGAGCAGTTCTTC.

V is TRBV5-1 and J is TRBJ1-1, with 9 positions matching TRBD1. Losses at the gene ends were 6 bases for V and 1 base for J; bases not matched to a gene: 10. Germline CDR1 is SGHRS and CDR2 is YFSETQ. This CDR3 has 16 residues. The CDR3 spells CASNRDRALRNTEAFF. The CDR3 DNA reads as TGCGCCAGCAACCGGGACAGGGCCCTGAGGAACACTGAAGCTTTCTTT.

This chain connects TRBV2 to TRBJ2-3; TRBD1 aligns across 7 bases. Trimming at V came to 7 bases and at J to 6 bases, leaving 10 bases not matched to a gene. This CDR3 region has 14 residues. The V gene's germline CDR1 is SNHLY and CDR2 FYNNEI. The CDR3 DNA follows: TGTGCCAGCATTCAAGGGGGCCCCCGGGATACGCAGTATTTT. It translates to CASIQGGPRDTQYF.

V is TRBV6-5 and J is TRBJ1-2, with 7 nucleotides matching TRBD1. The V and J ends lost 4 bases and 7 bases, in that order; junction bases with no gene match: 6. From germline, CDR1 is MNHEY and CDR2 SVGAGI. This CDR3 region has 13 residues. CDR3 coding DNA: TGTGCCAGCAGTTTTGGACAGGACGCTGGCTACACCTTC. Amino acids: CASSFGQDAGYTF.

DNA for the CDR3: TGTGCCAGCAGCGCACAGGGGGCATCCTACAATGAGCAGTTCTTC. Translated, it gives CASSAQGASYNEQFF. The rearrangement uses TRBV7-3 and TRBJ2-1, with 9 bases lining up with TRBD1. J was trimmed by 1 base and V by 5 bases; bases with no gene match: 3. Germline V gives CDR1 SGHTA, CDR2 FQGTGA. The CDR3 loop spans 15 amino acids.

The chain carries TRBV6-1 and TRBJ1-3; D remains unclear. Germline CDR1 reads MNHNS; CDR2 reads SASEGT. CDR3 size: 15 residues. The ends were cut back, 6 bases at V and 4 bases at J, with 16 bases in the middle. CDR3 sequence reads: CASSHSLPRGNTIYF. The CDR3 bases are TGTGCCAGCAGCCATTCTCTTCCAAGGGGAAACACCATATATTTT.

The chain uses TRBV7-8 and TRBJ2-7; 7 bases agree with TRBD2. Per the germline V gene, CDR1 is SGHVS and CDR2 is FQNEAQ. J lost 3 bases, V lost 4 bases, and 9 bases had no gene match. The CDR3 runs 15 residues. The CDR3 DNA reads TGTGCCAGCAGCTCGAGGGAGGGTGTGCACTACGAGCAGTACTTC. Its translation is CASSSREGVHYEQYF.

There are a few counts of this clone. V and J are TRBV5-1 and TRBJ2-4; D remains ambiguous. The CDR3 contains 16 residues. Germline V CDR1 and CDR2: SGHRS, YFSETQ. V lost 4 bases, J lost 5 bases, and 19 bases lay in between. This CDR3 is CASSPIGGNSQNIQYF. CDR3 bases: TGCGCCAGCAGCCCAATTGGCGGCAATAGCCAAAACATTCAGTACTTC.

This clone appeared once. This chain uses TRBV9 with TRBJ2-3; D is unclear. This CDR3 is 12 amino acids long. The germline V and J ends were trimmed by 0 bases and 2 bases, with 1 base remaining between them. The germline gives CDR1 SGDLS, CDR2 YYNGEE. For the CDR3, the DNA is TGTGCCAGCAGCGTAGACACAGATACGCAGTATTTT. This encodes CASSVDTDTQYF.

The chain combines TRBV28 with TRBJ2-7, with a tentative D call TRBD2 (5 bases). The CDR3 loop spans 15 amino acids. CDR1 and CDR2 from the germline V gene are MDHEN and SYDVKM. Trimming shortened V by 7 bases and J by 0 bases, and 16 bases separated the two germline ends. DNA for the CDR3: TGTGCCAGCACCGAGACGGGGATGAGCTCCTACGAGCAGTACTTC. Its translation is CASTETGMSSYEQYF.

The CDR3 reads CASSLASGRAGELFF. DNA of the CDR3: TGTGCCAGCAGCTTGGCTAGCGGGAGGGCCGGGGAGCTGTTTTTT. The J gene is TRBJ2-2, the V gene TRBV5-4; 12 bases fit TRBD2. Germline V gives CDR1 SGHNT, CDR2 YYREEE (reference sequence). V dropped 0 bases and J dropped 6; count of bases not matched to a gene: 0. The CDR3 is made up of 15 amino acids.